This TCR beta chain was profiled in a study of Ad26.COV2.S vaccination and SARS-CoV-2 variants. Remarks on this clone: The antigen is undetermined.

Treatment reported: roughly 20 received Ad26.COV2.S at low or high dose, single or two shots; roughly five received placebo; per-sample allocation not given. Sampling happened 63 days after the first vaccine or placebo injection. What was given as vaccine was an Ad26 vector encoding Wuhan-strain SARS-CoV-2 spike. Only in-frame clones appear in the TCRdb table, and some are missing; sequencing was by immunoSEQ multiplex PCR. The sample lists approximately 340,000 clones, roughly 85% occurring once. Study observations and caveats: Vaccine recipients posted higher spike-specific TCR breadth than their placebo counterparts.

Trimming took off 0 bases at V and 4 bases at J, with 12 bases between the two ends. The CDR3 loop spans 14 amino acids. Germline loops: CDR1 SQVTM, CDR2 ANQGSEA. The sample consisted of peripheral blood, taken in a trial of Ad26.COV2.S vaccine versus placebo. This chain links TRBV29-1 with TRBJ1-2, with D possibly TRBD1 on 5 matching bases. The receptor was isolated from a person aged 18-65 years who received the Ad26.COV2.S COVID-19 vaccine or a placebo. CDR3 amino acids: CSVEDRGGSYGYTF. The CDR3 DNA is TGCAGCGTTGAAGATCGGGGGGGATCCTATGGCTACACCTTC.